Listed below are T cell receptor beta chains from one sample, sequenced in a study of cytomegalovirus exposure and HLA in healthy donors. Repertoires were generated with immunoSEQ multiplex PCR, while TCRdb's copy carries only in-frame clones and drops some. This sample contains 150,000 or so clones. The sample consisted of PBMCs. Receptor source: a woman aged 50 to 60 in good health and CMV-seronegative. Each CDR3 is given with its conserved first and last residue. D genes are given only for firm matches.

length	V	D	J	CDR3	DNA
13	TRBV7-3	NA	TRBJ1-1	CASSFVPDTEAFF	TGTGCCAGCAGCTTCGTGCCGGACACTGAAGCTTTCTTT
14	TRBV7-9	NA	TRBJ2-7	CASTIGGAPHEQYF	TGTGCCAGCACCATAGGGGGGGCGCCTCACGAGCAGTACTTC
15	TRBV7-2	TRBD2	TRBJ2-7	CASSLVAGGHYEQYF	TGTGCCAGCAGCTTGGTAGCGGGAGGGCACTACGAGCAGTACTTC
15	TRBV28	NA	TRBJ1-3	CASSLGGRGRNTIYF	TGTGCCAGCAGTTTAGGGGGCAGGGGCAGAAACACCATATATTTT
15	TRBV4-1	TRBD2	TRBJ2-7	CASSQDPRERYEQYF	TGCGCCAGCAGCCAAGATCCGCGGGAGAGGTACGAGCAGTACTTC
16	TRBV6-5	NA	TRBJ2-1	CASSYQTGKGYNEQFF	TGTGCCAGCAGTTATCAAACAGGGAAGGGTTACAATGAGCAGTTCTTC
14	TRBV19	TRBD1	TRBJ1-5	CASRATGLGQPQHF	TGTGCCAGCCGGGCGACAGGGCTGGGTCAGCCCCAGCATTTT
16	TRBV28	TRBD2	TRBJ2-1	CASSPYSGSPDNEQFF	TGTGCCAGCAGTCCATACAGCGGGAGCCCTGACAATGAGCAGTTCTTC
11	TRBV20-1	NA	TRBJ2-1	CSARSNNEQFF	TGCAGTGCTAGATCAAACAATGAGCAGTTCTTC
16	TRBV5-5	TRBD1	TRBJ2-2	CASSLVGTVNTGELFF	TGTGCCAGCAGCTTGGTAGGGACAGTGAACACCGGGGAGCTGTTTTTT
16	TRBV7-9	TRBD2	TRBJ2-5	CASTLTSGRNQETQYF	TGTGCCAGCACCTTGACTAGCGGGAGAAACCAAGAGACCCAGTACTTC
16	TRBV5-5	NA	TRBJ1-3	CASSLAYRESGNTIYF	TGTGCCAGCAGCCTAGCCTACAGGGAATCTGGAAACACCATATATTTT
16	TRBV9	TRBD2	TRBJ2-7	CASSAQVAGGLYEQYF	TGTGCCAGCAGCGCCCAAGTAGCGGGAGGACTCTACGAGCAGTACTTC
13	TRBV5-6	NA	TRBJ2-5	CASSLNSQETQYF	TGTGCCAGCAGCTTGAACAGCCAAGAGACCCAGTACTTC
15	TRBV18	NA	TRBJ2-5	CASSPDRGKKETQYF	TGTGCCAGCTCCCCTGATAGGGGAAAAAAGGAGACCCAGTACTTC
13	TRBV5-6	NA	TRBJ2-7	CASSLPDGYEQYF	TGTGCCAGCAGCTTGCCCGACGGGTACGAGCAGTACTTC
14	TRBV2	TRBD1	TRBJ1-5	CASSGQGRNQPQHF	TGTGCCAGCAGTGGACAGGGCCGCAATCAGCCCCAGCATTTT